The T cell receptor (beta chain) under discussion was sequenced for a study of beta chain features in type 1 diabetes. V was clipped by 1 base and J by 1 base, with 11 bases between them. This CDR3 contains 15 residues. CDR1 is SGHRS and CDR2 is YFSETQ in the germline V gene. On this clone: Its antigen is undetermined.

Regarding the study as a whole: Within each of all four CD4+ subsets, Type 1 diabetes patients had TCRB CDR3s that were moderately but significantly shorter.

Reverse transcribing all isolated RNA meant expressed TCRB transcripts were sequenced. Assay: immunoSEQ multiplex PCR; the TCRdb copy retains only in-frame clones and omits some. Of roughly 170,000 clones in the sample, about 13% are singletons; the top ten hold 0.6% to 0.8%. There was one heparinised blood draw per donor, averaging approximately 120 mL. Purities in excess of 98% were seen in all sorted populations. The receptor comes from a young woman in good health. The chain is built from TRBV5-1 and TRBJ1-1; the D gene is possibly TRBD1 (6 bases). Sequencing was performed on central memory CD4+ T cells from blood. The DNA of the CDR3 is TGCGCCAGCAGCTTGTTTCCAGGGGCGAACACTGAAGCTTTCTTT. The encoded protein is CASSLFPGANTEAFF.